The rows below give T cell receptor beta chains drawn from one sample of a study of spatial heterogeneity in lung cancer. TCRdb ran MiXCR on the 5' RACE reads and lists one entry per CDR3 protein. The sample lists roughly 120,000 distinct CDR3 sequences, approximately 12% occurring once. The input for sequencing was PBMCs, taken at follow-up. Every receptor here comes from a male donor with early-stage non-small cell lung cancer. Both conserved end residues are part of each CDR3. D genes are given only for firm matches. Size tells how often a clone was seen (once, few, many) or the class of an expanded clone, and some rows leave it out.

J gene: TRBJ2-3; V gene: TRBV9; clone size: many; D gene: NA; CDR3 protein: CASSLISTDTQYF; CDR3 DNA: TGTGCCAGCAGCCTTATTAGCACAGATACGCAGTATTTT
J gene: TRBJ2-7; V gene: TRBV4-2; clone size: NA; D gene: NA; CDR3 protein: CASSQDFGDEQYF; CDR3 DNA: TGTGCCAGCAGCCAAGATTTCGGGGACGAGCAGTACTTC
J gene: TRBJ2-7; V gene: TRBV27; clone size: few; D gene: TRBD2; CDR3 protein: CASSPSAGGRVEQYF; CDR3 DNA: TGTGCCAGCAGTCCCTCAGCGGGGGGGCGGGTTGAGCAGTACTTC
J gene: TRBJ1-2; V gene: TRBV20-1; clone size: many; D gene: NA; CDR3 protein: CSAPTRRGALGHDGYTF; CDR3 DNA: TGCAGTGCCCCGACTCGCAGGGGTGCCCTCGGACACGATGGCTACACCTTC
J gene: TRBJ1-5; V gene: TRBV12-3/TRBV12-4; clone size: once; D gene: TRBD1; CDR3 protein: CASSPFRGINQPQHF; CDR3 DNA: TGTGCCAGCAGCCCCTTCAGGGGGATCAATCAGCCCCAGCATTTT
J gene: TRBJ1-5; V gene: TRBV28; clone size: NA; D gene: NA; CDR3 protein: CASLSPGQEFGNQPQHF; CDR3 DNA: TGTGCCAGCCTGTCCCCGGGGCAAGAGTTCGGCAATCAGCCCCAGCATTTT
J gene: TRBJ2-7; V gene: TRBV6-5; clone size: many; D gene: NA; CDR3 protein: CASRRAATYEQYF; CDR3 DNA: TGTGCCAGCCGGCGGGCAGCGACCTACGAGCAGTACTTC
J gene: TRBJ1-1; V gene: TRBV3-1; clone size: few; D gene: NA; CDR3 protein: CASSQDSTTEAFF; CDR3 DNA: TGTGCCAGCAGCCAAGATTCGACCACTGAAGCTTTCTTT
J gene: TRBJ2-1; V gene: TRBV10-3; clone size: few; D gene: TRBD2; CDR3 protein: CAISELAGGLDEQFF; CDR3 DNA: TGTGCCATCAGTGAACTAGCGGGGGGGCTGGATGAGCAGTTCTTC
J gene: TRBJ2-2; V gene: TRBV6-5; clone size: few; D gene: NA; CDR3 protein: CASSYSIVTLGTGELFF; CDR3 DNA: TGTGCCAGCAGTTACTCGATTGTGACGCTCGGGACCGGGGAGCTGTTTTTT
J gene: TRBJ1-6; V gene: TRBV28; clone size: NA; D gene: NA; CDR3 protein: CASSSGQLTLHF; CDR3 DNA: TGTGCCAGCAGTTCAGGACAGTTAACCCTCCACTTT
J gene: TRBJ2-3; V gene: TRBV18; clone size: NA; D gene: NA; CDR3 protein: CASSPPGQLTDTQYF; CDR3 DNA: TGTGCCAGCTCACCACCTGGGCAGCTCACAGATACGCAGTATTTT
J gene: TRBJ2-1; V gene: TRBV12-5; clone size: NA; D gene: TRBD1; CDR3 protein: CASGYGTGCSNEQFF; CDR3 DNA: TGTGCTAGTGGTTACGGGACAGGGTGCTCCAATGAGCAGTTCTTC
J gene: TRBJ2-1; V gene: TRBV7-2; clone size: few; D gene: TRBD2; CDR3 protein: CASSLDSSGVLEQFF; CDR3 DNA: TGTGCCAGCAGCTTAGATAGTAGCGGGGTGCTTGAGCAGTTCTTC
J gene: TRBJ2-1; V gene: TRBV3-1; clone size: NA; D gene: NA; CDR3 protein: CASTTGTYYNEQFF; CDR3 DNA: TGTGCCAGCACTACCGGGACTTACTACAATGAGCAGTTCTTC
J gene: TRBJ1-2; V gene: TRBV27; clone size: many; D gene: NA; CDR3 protein: CASSLSLAAGDYGYTF; CDR3 DNA: TGTGCCAGCAGTTTAAGCCTTGCGGCAGGGGACTATGGCTACACCTTC
J gene: TRBJ1-2; V gene: TRBV6-1; clone size: NA; D gene: NA; CDR3 protein: CASSENEGQSYGYTF; CDR3 DNA: TGTGCCAGCAGTGAAAATGAGGGGCAATCCTATGGCTACACCTTC
J gene: TRBJ1-6; V gene: TRBV5-1; clone size: many; D gene: NA; CDR3 protein: CASSAGQRSPLHF; CDR3 DNA: TGCGCCAGCAGCGCAGGACAGCGATCACCCCTCCACTTT
J gene: TRBJ1-4; V gene: TRBV5-4; clone size: few; D gene: TRBD1; CDR3 protein: CASSLGTGHNEKLFF; CDR3 DNA: TGTGCCAGCAGCTTGGGGACAGGACATAATGAAAAACTGTTTTTT
J gene: TRBJ2-5; V gene: TRBV20-1; clone size: few; D gene: NA; CDR3 protein: CSAQLPLGALGETQYF; CDR3 DNA: TGCAGTGCTCAGTTACCCCTTGGAGCGTTGGGGGAGACCCAGTACTTC
J gene: TRBJ2-7; V gene: TRBV20-1; clone size: few; D gene: TRBD1; CDR3 protein: CSARNGQGFNEQYF; CDR3 DNA: TGCAGTGCTAGAAACGGACAGGGATTCAACGAGCAGTACTTC
J gene: TRBJ2-7; V gene: TRBV3-1; clone size: many; D gene: NA; CDR3 protein: CASSSIYEQYF; CDR3 DNA: TGTGCCAGCAGTTCAATCTACGAGCAGTACTTC
J gene: TRBJ1-5; V gene: TRBV24-1; clone size: few; D gene: NA; CDR3 protein: CATSETGLGQPQHF; CDR3 DNA: TGTGCCACCAGTGAAACAGGGTTGGGTCAGCCCCAGCATTTT
J gene: TRBJ2-3; V gene: TRBV7-2; clone size: NA; D gene: TRBD2; CDR3 protein: CASSSPGLAGDTTDTQYF; CDR3 DNA: TGTGCCAGCAGCTCACCGGGACTAGCGGGGGATACCACAGATACGCAGTATTTT
J gene: TRBJ1-5; V gene: TRBV20-1; clone size: few; D gene: TRBD1; CDR3 protein: CSARRGQLISNQPQHF; CDR3 DNA: TGCAGTGCTAGACGGGGACAGCTTATTAGCAATCAGCCCCAGCATTTT
J gene: TRBJ2-7; V gene: TRBV11-2; clone size: many; D gene: TRBD1; CDR3 protein: CASSPLTGTGVLGEQYF; CDR3 DNA: TGTGCCAGCAGCCCTCTCACCGGGACAGGGGTCCTAGGCGAGCAGTACTTC
J gene: TRBJ1-5; V gene: TRBV24-1; clone size: few; D gene: TRBD1; CDR3 protein: CATRGQGVNQPQHF; CDR3 DNA: TGTGCCACCAGAGGACAGGGCGTGAATCAGCCCCAGCATTTT
J gene: TRBJ2-2; V gene: TRBV6-1; clone size: few; D gene: TRBD2; CDR3 protein: CASSELRGIGELFF; CDR3 DNA: TGTGCCAGCAGTGAACTGCGGGGGATCGGGGAGCTGTTTTTT
J gene: TRBJ1-2; V gene: TRBV7-3; clone size: NA; D gene: NA; CDR3 protein: CASSLPGHGYTF; CDR3 DNA: TGTGCCAGCAGCCTTCCAGGCCATGGCTACACCTTC
J gene: TRBJ1-1; V gene: TRBV4-1; clone size: few; D gene: TRBD1; CDR3 protein: CASSHRQGSNTEAFF; CDR3 DNA: TGCGCCAGCAGCCACCGACAGGGGTCGAACACTGAAGCTTTCTTT
J gene: TRBJ2-3; V gene: TRBV7-2; clone size: NA; D gene: NA; CDR3 protein: CASSFGVYTQYF; CDR3 DNA: TGTGCCAGCAGCTTTGGGGTGTATACGCAGTATTTT
J gene: TRBJ2-6; V gene: TRBV6-5; clone size: few; D gene: TRBD2; CDR3 protein: CASSGGSAGANVLTF; CDR3 DNA: TGTGCCAGCAGTGGCGGGAGCGCTGGGGCCAACGTCCTGACTTTC
J gene: TRBJ2-3; V gene: TRBV4-3; clone size: many; D gene: NA; CDR3 protein: CASKSGLGTDTQYF; CDR3 DNA: TGCGCCAGCAAAAGCGGCCTGGGCACAGATACGCAGTATTTT
J gene: TRBJ1-6; V gene: TRBV18; clone size: many; D gene: NA; CDR3 protein: CASSPNPGSSPLHF; CDR3 DNA: TGTGCCAGCTCACCGAACCCAGGGAGTTCACCCCTCCACTTT
J gene: TRBJ2-1; V gene: TRBV11-1; clone size: few; D gene: TRBD2; CDR3 protein: CASSLAPLAYSYNEQFF; CDR3 DNA: TGTGCCAGCAGCTTAGCACCACTAGCGTACTCCTACAATGAGCAGTTCTTC